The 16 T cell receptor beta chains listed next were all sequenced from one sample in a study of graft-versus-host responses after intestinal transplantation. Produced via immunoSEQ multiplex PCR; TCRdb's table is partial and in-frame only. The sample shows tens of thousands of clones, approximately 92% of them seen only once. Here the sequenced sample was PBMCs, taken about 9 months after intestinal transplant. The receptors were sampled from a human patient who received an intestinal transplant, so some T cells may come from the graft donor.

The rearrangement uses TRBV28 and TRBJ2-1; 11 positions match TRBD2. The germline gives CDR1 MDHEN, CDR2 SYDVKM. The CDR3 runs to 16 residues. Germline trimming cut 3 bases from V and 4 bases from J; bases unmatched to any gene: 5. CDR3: CASSFTGTSGYNEQFF. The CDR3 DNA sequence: TGTGCCAGCAGTTTTACCGGGACTAGCGGTTACAATGAGCAGTTCTTC.

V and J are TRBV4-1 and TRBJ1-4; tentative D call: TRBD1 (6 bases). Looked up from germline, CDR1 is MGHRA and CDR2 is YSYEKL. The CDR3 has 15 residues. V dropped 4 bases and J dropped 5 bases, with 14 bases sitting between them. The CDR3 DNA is TGCGCCAGCAGCCGCTCTCAGGGGTCAAATGAAAAACTGTTTTTT. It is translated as CASSRSQGSNEKLFF.

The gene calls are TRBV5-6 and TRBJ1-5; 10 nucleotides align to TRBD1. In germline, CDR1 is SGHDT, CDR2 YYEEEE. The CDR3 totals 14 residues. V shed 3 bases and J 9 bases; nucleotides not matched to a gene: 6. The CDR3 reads CASSSGTGVLPQHF. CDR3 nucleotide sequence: TGTGCCAGCAGCTCCGGGACAGGGGTCTTGCCCCAGCATTTT.

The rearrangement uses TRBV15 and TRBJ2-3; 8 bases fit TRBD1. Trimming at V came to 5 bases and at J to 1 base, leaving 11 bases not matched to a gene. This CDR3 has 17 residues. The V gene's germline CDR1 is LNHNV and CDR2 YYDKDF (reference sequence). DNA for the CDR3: TGTGCCACCAGCCCACAGGTACAGGGGGAGGGCACAGATACGCAGTATTTT. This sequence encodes CATSPQVQGEGTDTQYF.

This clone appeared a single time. CDR3 residues: CSVEAGAGWGTEAFF. CDR3 DNA sequence: TGCAGCGTTGAGGCAGGTGCCGGCTGGGGCACTGAAGCTTTCTTT. V and J are TRBV29-1 and TRBJ1-1, with D hard to call. V was trimmed by 3 bases and J by 4 bases, leaving 18 bases between them. The germline V gene has CDR1 SQVTM and CDR2 ANQGSEA. This CDR3 has 15 amino acids.

This CDR3 is CASSPDREWGGYTF. The DNA for the CDR3 is TGCGCCAGCAGCCCGGACAGGGAGTGGGGAGGCTACACCTTC. The V and J genes are TRBV4-1 and TRBJ1-2; 8 positions agree with TRBD1. Germline V gene data show CDR1 as MGHRA and CDR2 as YSYEKL. The CDR3 is made up of 14 amino acids. Unmatched junction bases numbered 9, after V lost 4 bases and J lost 8 bases.

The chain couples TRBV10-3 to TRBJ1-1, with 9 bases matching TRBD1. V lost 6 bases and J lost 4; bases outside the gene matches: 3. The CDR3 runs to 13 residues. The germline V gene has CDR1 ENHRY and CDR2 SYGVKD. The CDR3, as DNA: TGTGCCATCAGCGACAGGGGGTCCACTGAAGCTTTCTTT. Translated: CAISDRGSTEAFF.

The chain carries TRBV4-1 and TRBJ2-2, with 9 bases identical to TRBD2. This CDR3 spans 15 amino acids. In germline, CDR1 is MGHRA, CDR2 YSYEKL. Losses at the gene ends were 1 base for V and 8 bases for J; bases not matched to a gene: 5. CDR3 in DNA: TGCGCCAGCAGCCAAGTAGCGGGAGTCGGTGGGGAGCTGTTTTTT. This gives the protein CASSQVAGVGGELFF.

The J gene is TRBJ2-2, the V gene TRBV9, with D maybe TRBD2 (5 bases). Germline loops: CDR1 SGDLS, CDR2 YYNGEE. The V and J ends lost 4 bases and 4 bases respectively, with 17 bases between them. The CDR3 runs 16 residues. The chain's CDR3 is CASSLEGVMTTGELFF. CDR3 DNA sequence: TGTGCCAGCAGCCTCGAGGGCGTGATGACCACCGGGGAGCTGTTTTTT.

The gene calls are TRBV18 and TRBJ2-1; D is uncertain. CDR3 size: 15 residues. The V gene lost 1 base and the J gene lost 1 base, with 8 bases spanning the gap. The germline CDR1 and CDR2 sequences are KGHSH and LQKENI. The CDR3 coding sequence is TGTGCCAGCTCACCACGTCAGGATTCCTACAATGAGCAGTTCTTC. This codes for CASSPRQDSYNEQFF.

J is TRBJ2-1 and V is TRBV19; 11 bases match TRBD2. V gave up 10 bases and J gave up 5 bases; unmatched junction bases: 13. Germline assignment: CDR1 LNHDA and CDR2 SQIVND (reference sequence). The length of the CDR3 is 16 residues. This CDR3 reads CATFSGRASLNNEQFF. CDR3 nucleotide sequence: TGTGCCACCTTTAGCGGGAGGGCCTCCCTTAACAATGAGCAGTTCTTC.

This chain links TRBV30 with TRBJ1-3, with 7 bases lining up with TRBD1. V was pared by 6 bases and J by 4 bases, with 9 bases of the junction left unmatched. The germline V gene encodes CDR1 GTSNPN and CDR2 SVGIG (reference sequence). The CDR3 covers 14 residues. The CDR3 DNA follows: TGTGCCTGCATGTCCCGGGACAGAGGAAACACCATATATTTT. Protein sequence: CACMSRDRGNTIYF.

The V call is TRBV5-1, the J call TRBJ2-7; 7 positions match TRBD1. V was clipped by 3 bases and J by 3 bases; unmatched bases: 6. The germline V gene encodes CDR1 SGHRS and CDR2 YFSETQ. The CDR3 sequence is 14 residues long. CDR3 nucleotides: TGCGCCAGCAGCTACGGACAGGCTGACTACGAGCAGTACTTC. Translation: CASSYGQADYEQYF.

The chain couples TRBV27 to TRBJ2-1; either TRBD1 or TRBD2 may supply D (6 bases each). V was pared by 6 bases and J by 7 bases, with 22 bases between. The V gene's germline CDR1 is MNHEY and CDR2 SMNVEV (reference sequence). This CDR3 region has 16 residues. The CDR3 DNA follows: TGTGCCAGCAGCCCCGCGGGAAGGGGGATCAGTAATGAGCAGTTCTTC. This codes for CASSPAGRGISNEQFF.

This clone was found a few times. DNA of the CDR3: TGTGCCAGCAGCCCGGGACATCTGAACACTGAAGCTTTCTTT. Its translation: CASSPGHLNTEAFF. The chain combines TRBV14 with TRBJ1-1; D is possibly TRBD1 (6 bases). There are 14 residues in the CDR3. Germline lookup yields CDR1 SGHDN and CDR2 FVKESK. V lost 4 bases, J lost 0 bases, and 9 bases lay in between.

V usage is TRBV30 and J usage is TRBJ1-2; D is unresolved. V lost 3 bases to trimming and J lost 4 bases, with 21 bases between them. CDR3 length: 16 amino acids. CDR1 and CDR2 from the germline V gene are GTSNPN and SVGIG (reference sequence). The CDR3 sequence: CAWSATGPTIFYGYTF. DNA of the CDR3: TGTGCCTGGAGCGCCACCGGACCTACTATTTTCTATGGCTACACCTTC. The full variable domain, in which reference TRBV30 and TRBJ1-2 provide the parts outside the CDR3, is SQTIHQWPATLVQPVGSPLSLECTVEGTSNPNLYWYRQAAGRGLQLLFYSVGIGQISSEVPQNLSASRPQDRQFILSSKKLLLSDSGFYLCAWSATGPTIFYGYTFGSGTRLTVV.